Following are 29 T cell receptor beta chains from one sample sequenced in a study of cytomegalovirus exposure and HLA in healthy donors. The PCR used 60 Vbeta and 13 Jbeta primers. Here immunoSEQ multiplex PCR was the method, and the copy in TCRdb shows in-frame clones only, minus some. This table has about 130,000 clones, roughly 85% appearing once. Source material: PBMCs. The origin of the receptors is a man aged 35 to 55 in good health and CMV-seronegative.

This clone appeared once. V and J are TRBV11-2 and TRBJ2-2, with 11 bases lining up with TRBD1. CDR1 and CDR2 from the germline V gene are SGHAT and FQNNGV. The CDR3 totals 16 residues. The junction had 7 bases not matched to a gene; V was cut back by 3 bases and J by 7 bases. CDR3 sequence: CASSFWTGGAGGELFF. CDR3 sequence (DNA): TGTGCCAGCAGCTTTTGGACAGGGGGCGCCGGCGGGGAGCTGTTTTTT.

This chain joins TRBV5-1 and TRBJ2-7; 12 bases are shared with TRBD2. Germline trimming cut 3 bases from V and 2 bases from J; bases unmatched to any gene: 6. This CDR3 has 16 residues. The V gene's germline CDR1 is SGHRS and CDR2 YFSETQ. For the CDR3, the DNA is TGCGCCAGCAGCTCCCGGACTAGCGGGGTGGCCTACGAGCAGTACTTC. Amino acids: CASSSRTSGVAYEQYF. Drawing the rest from reference TRBV5-1 and TRBJ2-7, the complete variable domain is KAGVTQTPRYLIKTRGQQVTLSCSPISGHRSVSWYQQTPGQGLQFLFEYFSETQRNKGNFPGRFSGRQFSNSRSEMNVSTLELGDSALYLCASSSRTSGVAYEQYFGPGTRLTVT.

The chain employs TRBV29-1 and TRBJ2-1; a possible D gene is TRBD1 (5 bases). This CDR3 comprises 14 residues. The V end lost 3 bases, the J end lost 6 bases, and 15 bases lay between the germline ends. Per the germline V gene, CDR1 is SQVTM and CDR2 is ANQGSEA. CDR3 sequence (DNA): TGCAGCGTTGACGAGGAAGCAGGGTCCAATGAGCAGTTCTTC. Its translation: CSVDEEAGSNEQFF.

The V gene is TRBV29-1, the J gene TRBJ2-3; tentatively, D is TRBD1 (7 bases). Germline V lookup: CDR1 SQVTM, CDR2 ANQGSEA. The V and J ends lost 6 bases and 1 base respectively, with 11 bases between them. The CDR3 sequence is 13 residues long. CDR3 region: CSVGGGRTDTQYF. The CDR3 coding sequence is TGCAGCGTCGGAGGGGGCCGCACAGATACGCAGTATTTT.

The chain links TRBV18 to TRBJ2-5; 8 bases fit TRBD1. CDR3 size: 15 residues. The V gene end was trimmed by 5 bases and the J gene end by 1 base; junction bases not matched to a gene: 6. Germline V CDR1 and CDR2: KGHSH, LQKENI. CDR3 in DNA: TGTGCCAGCTCATCCAGGACAGGGCCCCAAGAGACCCAGTACTTC. It yields the protein CASSSRTGPQETQYF.

The V call is TRBV29-1, the J call TRBJ2-5, with TRBD1 matching 8 bases. V was pared by 2 bases and J by 5 bases, with 7 bases of the junction left unmatched. From germline, CDR1 is SQVTM and CDR2 ANQGSEA. The CDR3 has 14 residues. The CDR3 spells CSVEMAGGLETQYF. The DNA of the CDR3 is TGCAGCGTTGAAATGGCAGGGGGCTTGGAGACCCAGTACTTC. Complete variable domain (other parts from reference TRBV29-1 and TRBJ2-5): SAVISQKPSRDICQRGTSLTIQCQVDSQVTMMFWYRQQPGQSLTLIATANQGSEATYESGFVIDKFPISRPNLTFSTLTVSNMSPEDSSIYLCSVEMAGGLETQYFGPGTRLLVL.

V gene TRBV7-3 combines with J gene TRBJ2-7; 11 nucleotides align to TRBD2. The CDR3 spans 16 residues. Germline loops: CDR1 SGHTA, CDR2 FQGTGA. With 3 bases clipped from V and 2 bases from J, the junction kept 6 bases outside the gene matches. Written as DNA, the CDR3 is TGTGCCAGCAGCTTCTCCGGGACTAGCGGCCCCTACGAGCAGTACTTC. It translates to CASSFSGTSGPYEQYF.

The chain couples TRBV10-3 to TRBJ1-3; TRBD1 might be the D (6 bases). Between the trimmed V and J ends, which lost 5 bases and 0 bases, there was a span of 8 bases. Germline loops: CDR1 ENHRY, CDR2 SYGVKD. The CDR3 sequence is 14 residues long. In DNA form, the CDR3 reads TGTGCCATCAGTCCAGGGGACTCTGGAAACACCATATATTTT. It is translated as CAISPGDSGNTIYF.

This clone has only one observation. The rearrangement uses TRBV9 and TRBJ1-4, with a tentative D call TRBD1 (6 bases). The CDR3 covers 15 residues. Trimming removed 3 bases from V and 7 bases from J, with 16 bases in between. CDR1 is SGDLS and CDR2 is YYNGEE in the germline V gene. CDR3 nucleotide sequence: TGTGCCAGCAGCGGGGCGGCAGGGGCTGTTGAAAAACTGTTTTTT. Protein sequence: CASSGAAGAVEKLFF.

This chain links TRBV19 with TRBJ2-6; D not resolved. The CDR3 has 16 amino acids. Germline V CDR1 and CDR2: LNHDA, SQIVND (reference sequence). The CDR3 DNA reads TGTGTCACCAGTAAAAACACCGCCTCTGGGGCCAACGTCCTGACTTTC. It translates to CVTSKNTASGANVLTF.

CDR3: CASSRTGGAGANVLTF. For the CDR3, the DNA is TGTGCCAGCAGCCGGACAGGGGGCGCTGGGGCCAACGTCCTGACTTTC. This sequence joins TRBV5-5 and TRBJ2-6; 11 bases map to TRBD1. Germline V CDR1 and CDR2: SGHKS, YYEKEE (reference sequence). This CDR3 comprises 16 residues. Trimming at V came to 4 bases and at J to 2 bases, leaving 2 bases not matched to a gene.

The chain employs TRBV29-1 and TRBJ1-2; D is possibly TRBD1 (5 bases). With 6 bases removed from V and 8 bases from J, the gap between germline ends came to 16 bases. CDR3 length: 12 amino acids. CDR1 SQVTM and CDR2 ANQGSEA come from the germline V gene. The CDR3: CSVRGFPEGYTF. Here the CDR3 DNA reads TGCAGCGTCCGGGGGTTCCCCGAGGGCTACACCTTC.

The chain carries TRBV15 and TRBJ1-2; 8 positions match TRBD1. V trimming: 4 bases; J trimming: 8 bases; junction bases outside the gene matches: 12. Per the germline V gene, CDR1 is LNHNV and CDR2 is YYDKDF (reference sequence). The CDR3 has 15 amino acids. The CDR3 region has the DNA TGTGCCACCAGCACGTCTGGAGACAGGGGAGAGGGCTACACCTTC. This gives the protein CATSTSGDRGEGYTF.

The chain recombines TRBV29-1 with TRBJ1-4; D may be TRBD1 (5 bases). The germline gives CDR1 SQVTM, CDR2 ANQGSEA. The V and J ends lost 4 bases and 5 bases respectively, with 5 bases between them. CDR3 size: 11 residues. Written as DNA, the CDR3 is TGCAGCGTTGGACAGAATGAAAAACTGTTTTTT. This encodes CSVGQNEKLFF.

V gene TRBV20-1 combines with J gene TRBJ2-1; D ambiguous. Trimming took off 3 bases at V and 8 bases at J, with 8 bases between the two ends. This CDR3 is built from 11 residues. CDR1 and CDR2 from the germline V gene are DFQATT and SNEGSKA (reference sequence). This chain's CDR3 is CSASIRDEQFF. For the CDR3, the DNA is TGCAGTGCTAGCATACGCGATGAGCAGTTCTTC.

In this sample, this clone turned up once. The DNA for the CDR3 is TGTGCCAGCAGACCCCCGGGACAGGGGAGGCACGAGCAGTACTTC. It translates to CASRPPGQGRHEQYF. The V call is TRBV28, the J call TRBJ2-7, with TRBD1 matching 10 bases. The CDR3 is 15 amino acids. CDR1 is MDHEN, CDR2 SYDVKM, per germline. V lost 6 bases and J lost 5; bases outside the gene matches: 10.

This sequence joins TRBV5-8 and TRBJ2-7; TRBD1 matches 7 bases. CDR3 length: 14 amino acids. CDR1 and CDR2 (germline): SGHTS, YDEGEE. Unmatched junction bases numbered 6, after V lost 3 bases and J lost 3 bases. The DNA for the CDR3 is TGTGCCAGCAGCTCTCCGGGACAGCTCTACGAGCAGTACTTC. It encodes CASSSPGQLYEQYF.

The rearrangement links TRBV30 to TRBJ2-5; D is ambiguous. The germline gives CDR1 GTSNPN, CDR2 SVGIG (reference sequence). The CDR3 extends over 11 amino acids. Trimming left V 4 bases short and J 3 bases short, with 6 bases between. CDR3 bases: TGTGCCTGGAAACGGGAAGAGACCCAGTACTTC. It is translated as CAWKREETQYF. The complete variable domain, with remaining parts taken from reference TRBV30 and TRBJ2-5, reads SQTIHQWPATLVQPVGSPLSLECTVEGTSNPNLYWYRQAAGRGLQLLFYSVGIGQISSEVPQNLSASRPQDRQFILSSKKLLLSDSGFYLCAWKREETQYFGPGTRLLVL.

J is TRBJ1-3 and V is TRBV19; 9 bases agree with TRBD1. Trimming removed 5 bases from V and 8 bases from J; junction bases left unmatched: 4. CDR3 length: 13 amino acids. The germline gives CDR1 LNHDA, CDR2 SQIVND (reference sequence). DNA of the CDR3: TGTGCCAGTAGTGTACAGGGGGCTGACACCATATATTTT. This encodes CASSVQGADTIYF.

There are a few counts of this clone. The J gene is TRBJ2-1, the V gene TRBV18, with TRBD1 matching over 9 bases. The CDR3 length is 15 residues. Germline V gene data show CDR1 as KGHSH and CDR2 as LQKENI. Trimming took 6 bases from V and 2 from J; bases not matched to a gene: 5. In nucleotides, the CDR3 is TGTGCCAGCTCGCTACAGGGGGCTACCTACAATGAGCAGTTCTTC. Translation: CASSLQGATYNEQFF.

The CDR3, as DNA: TGCGCCAGCAGCAGCCGAGAGCAGGGCTCGTCGGAGACCCAGTACTTC. This gives the protein CASSSREQGSSETQYF. The chain carries TRBV5-1 and TRBJ2-5, with D perhaps TRBD1 (5 bases). The CDR3 runs to 16 residues. Per the germline V gene, CDR1 is SGHRS and CDR2 is YFSETQ. V was cut by 4 bases and J by 5 bases, with 21 bases left in between.

This chain links TRBV5-5 with TRBJ2-3; 8 positions agree with TRBD1. V shed 0 bases and J 11 bases; nucleotides not matched to a gene: 11. Germline CDR1 and CDR2: SGHKS and YYEKEE (reference sequence). CDR3 length: 15 amino acids. CDR3 nucleotides: TGTGCCAGCAGCTTGGAAGGACAGGGCGCTTTGGAGCAGTATTTT. As protein: CASSLEGQGALEQYF. The full variable domain, in which reference TRBV5-5 and TRBJ2-3 provide the parts outside the CDR3, is DAGVTQSPTHLIKTRGQQVTLRCSPISGHKSVSWYQQVLGQGPQFIFQYYEKEERGRGNFPDRFSARQFPNYSSELNVNALLLGDSALYLCASSLEGQGALEQYFGPGTRLTVL.

The rearrangement joins TRBV6-5 to TRBJ2-1, with D perhaps TRBD1 (5 bases). Per germline, CDR1 MNHEY and CDR2 SVGAGI. With 6 bases removed from V and 2 bases from J, the gap between germline ends came to 14 bases. This CDR3 spans 15 amino acids. DNA of the CDR3: TGTGCCAGCAGCCTCGAAAGGGGAACCTACAATGAGCAGTTCTTC. This translates into CASSLERGTYNEQFF.

This clone showed up just once. This likely comes from a read error, as the CDR3 has no conserved phenylalanine or tryptophan at its end. The chain employs TRBV25-1 and TRBJ1-2, with 8 nucleotides matching TRBD1. The CDR3 loop spans 14 amino acids. The V segment lost 1 base and the J segment 6 bases; nucleotides outside the gene matches: 4. The germline V gene encodes CDR1 MGHDK and CDR2 SYGVNS. The CDR3 sequence: CASSESVQGDGYTL. DNA of the CDR3: TGTGCCAGCAGTGAATCGGTACAGGGGGATGGCTACACCCTC.

This clone came up once. This chain connects TRBV7-2 to TRBJ2-4, with TRBD2 identical over 8 bases. Per germline, CDR1 SGHTA and CDR2 FQGNSA. V trimming: 5 bases; J trimming: 8 bases; junction bases outside the gene matches: 8. This CDR3 is built from 14 residues. CDR3 loop: CASSKGGTRDIQYF. CDR3 coding DNA: TGTGCCAGCAGCAAGGGGGGGACTAGGGACATTCAGTACTTC.

The V gene is TRBV7-8, the J gene TRBJ2-5; 9 bases are a match to TRBD2. The end of the DNA aligns better with TRBJ2-7, so the J call may be wrong. The CDR3 extends over 14 amino acids. Germline V gene lookup returns CDR1 SGHVS and CDR2 FQNEAQ. DNA for the CDR3: TGTGCCAGCAGCGCGACTAGCGGAACCTACGAGCAGTACTTC. Protein sequence: CASSATSGTYEQYF.

This chain uses TRBV28 with TRBJ2-1; 14 bases map to TRBD2. Germline V CDR1 and CDR2: MDHEN, SYDVKM. V lost 5 bases to trimming and J lost 7 bases; unmatched junction nucleotides: 7. The CDR3 length is 16 residues. CDR3: CASSRGGTSGRNEQFF. The CDR3 DNA reads TGTGCCAGCAGTCGAGGGGGGACTAGCGGGAGAAATGAGCAGTTCTTC.

V gene TRBV7-8 combines with J gene TRBJ2-7; possibly TRBD1 for D (6 bases). Germline V CDR1 and CDR2: SGHVS, FQNEAQ. This CDR3 comprises 13 residues. Trimming left V 3 bases short and J 6 bases short, with 12 bases between. This CDR3 is CASSFTQGAEQYF. The DNA for the CDR3 is TGTGCCAGCAGCTTTACACAGGGAGCCGAGCAGTACTTC.

The chain uses TRBV29-1 and TRBJ2-1; D is possibly TRBD2 (8 bases). This CDR3 has 18 amino acids. CDR1 and CDR2 from the germline V gene are SQVTM and ANQGSEA. The germline V and J ends were trimmed by 4 bases and 2 bases, with 24 bases remaining between them. CDR3 bases: TGCAGCGTTGTACAGGGGATATTGGCGGGAGGAACCTACAATGAGCAGTTCTTC. Translating gives CSVVQGILAGGTYNEQFF.